This T cell receptor (beta chain) was identified during a study of cytomegalovirus exposure and HLA in healthy donors. Study-wide context: A subsequent analysis stated that the approximately 110 validation repertoires were run on the same platform as the roughly 670 first-cohort repertoires. Study-wide results and limits: Most TCR sequences were rare, but some public TCRs occurred in many donors. The study flagged approximately 180 TCR beta chains as cytomegalovirus-associated. In the 120 validation repertoires, a later analysis found that first-cohort TCR clusters tended to co-occur.

The method was immunoSEQ multiplex PCR; TCRdb's version includes in-frame clones alone and lacks a portion of them. Among over 200,000 clones listed, around 90% were seen once. Remarks on this clone: What it binds is not known.

The CDR3 has 15 residues. Germline-derived CDR1 and CDR2 are KGHSH and LQKENI. V was clipped by 0 bases and J by 2 bases, with 10 bases between them. The source is a woman between 18 and 29 years old in good health and CMV-seronegative. The chain has TRBV18 and TRBJ2-5, with D perhaps TRBD2 (6 bases). Sequenced material: PBMCs. CDR3: CASSPPLAGQETQYF. CDR3 bases: TGTGCCAGCTCACCACCACTAGCCGGACAAGAGACCCAGTACTTC.